This is a list of T cell receptor beta chains from one sample in a study of blood T cell repertoires in COVID-19. Method: immunoSEQ multiplex PCR; TCRdb's copy keeps in-frame clones and lacks some. Of more than 100,000 clones in the sample, less than 90% were seen once. Sequenced material: peripheral blood. The receptor source for this set is a woman in her twenties or thirties who had recovered from COVID-19. CDR3s include the opening cysteine and the closing phenylalanine or tryptophan. The D gene is left open where the match is weak. Expanded clones get a size class; other rows say once, few or many, or leave the size out.

V gene	D gene	clone size	J gene	CDR3 protein	CDR3 DNA
TRBV16	TRBD1	NA	TRBJ1-1	CASSPWTGNTEAFF	TGTGCCAGCAGCCCTTGGACAGGGAACACTGAAGCTTTCTTT
TRBV2	TRBD2	NA	TRBJ2-5	CARTSLQGTQYF	TGTGCCAGGACTAGCCTTCAGGGGACCCAGTACTTC
TRBV30	NA	NA	TRBJ2-5	CAWRTTGTQTQYF	TGTGCCTGGAGAACTACAGGGACACAGACCCAGTACTTC
TRBV7-6	NA	NA	TRBJ1-2	CASGGYNGYTF	TGTGCCAGCGGGGGGTATAATGGCTACACCTTC
TRBV3-1/TRBV3-2	TRBD2	NA	TRBJ2-7	CASSQTSGSYEQYF	TGTGCCAGCAGCCAAACTAGCGGATCCTACGAGCAGTACTTC
TRBV29-1	NA	NA	TRBJ2-7	CSVEFDNSYEQYF	TGCAGCGTTGAATTTGACAACTCCTACGAGCAGTACTTC
TRBV9	NA	NA	TRBJ1-2	CASSGRTPTHYGYTF	TGTGCCAGCAGCGGACGGACACCTACCCACTATGGCTACACCTTC
TRBV6-6	NA	NA	TRBJ1-6	CASSLSRRMSPNSPLHF	TGTGCCAGCAGTCTCTCTAGGCGTATGAGTCCGAATTCACCCCTCCACTTT
TRBV6-6	NA	NA	TRBJ2-1	CASSSWTPGRVDEQFF	TGTGCCAGCAGTTCGTGGACACCTGGACGTGTAGATGAGCAGTTCTTC
TRBV4-2	NA	NA	TRBJ2-2	CASSQDFGAGELFF	NA
TRBV7-6	TRBD1	NA	TRBJ2-7	CASSLVGQGLYEQYF	TGTGCCAGCAGCTTAGTGGGACAGGGTTTGTACGAGCAGTACTTC
TRBV4-1	NA	NA	TRBJ2-3	CASSQVSSTDTQYF	TGCGCCAGCAGCCAAGTAAGCTCCACAGATACGCAGTATTTT
TRBV7-3	NA	NA	TRBJ2-3	CASSLGGRNTDTQYF	TGTGCCAGCAGCTTAGGGGGCAGAAACACAGATACGCAGTATTTT
TRBV6-5	TRBD2	NA	TRBJ2-7	CASSLEPGLAVYEQYF	TGTGCCAGCAGTTTAGAACCGGGACTAGCAGTCTACGAGCAGTACTTC
TRBV15	NA	NA	TRBJ1-5	CATSSTGFGVSNQPQHF	TGTGCCACCAGCAGCACGGGGTTCGGGGTTAGCAATCAGCCCCAGCATTTT
TRBV9	NA	NA	TRBJ1-3	CASSVADSLDGPGNTIYF	TGTGCCAGCAGCGTTGCGGACAGCCTAGACGGTCCTGGAAACACCATATATTTT
TRBV11-2	TRBD1	once	TRBJ2-2	CASSPMDRDAGELFF	TGTGCCAGCAGCCCCATGGACAGGGATGCCGGGGAGCTGTTTTTT
TRBV2	TRBD1	NA	TRBJ1-1	CASSERGTGPGFF	TGTGCCAGCAGTGAAAGGGGGACAGGGCCCGGTTTCTTT
TRBV19	TRBD1	NA	TRBJ1-1	CATSGTGNTEAFF	TGTGCCACTTCCGGGACAGGGAACACTGAAGCTTTCTTT
TRBV10-3	NA	NA	TRBJ1-5	CAISEISGNQPQHF	TGTGCCATCAGTGAGATTTCAGGGAATCAGCCCCAGCATTTT
TRBV30	NA	NA	TRBJ2-7	CAWRRETFPYEQYF	TGTGCCTGGAGGAGGGAGACTTTCCCCTACGAGCAGTACTTC
TRBV30	TRBD2	once	TRBJ2-1	CAWRVTSEDYNEQFF	TGTGCCTGGAGAGTGACTAGCGAAGATTACAATGAGCAGTTCTTC
TRBV5-1	TRBD1	NA	TRBJ1-1	CASSPWGTGGTEAFF	TGCGCCAGCAGCCCCTGGGGGACAGGGGGGACTGAAGCTTTCTTT
TRBV9	TRBD1	few	TRBJ1-1	CASSQGGPEAFF	TGTGCCAGCAGCCAGGGGGGTCCTGAAGCTTTCTTT
TRBV27	NA	NA	TRBJ2-1	CASSSGTPSNEQFF	TGTGCCAGCAGTTCAGGGACACCGTCCAATGAGCAGTTCTTC
TRBV5-6	TRBD1	few	TRBJ1-2	CASSPDRGGYGYTF	TGTGCCAGCAGCCCAGACAGGGGAGGATATGGCTACACCTTC
TRBV18	NA	NA	TRBJ2-5	CASSPASGGIQETQYF	TGTGCCAGCTCGCCGGCTTCCGGGGGAATCCAAGAGACCCAGTACTTC
TRBV9	NA	NA	TRBJ2-3	CASSSLRDTQYF	TGTGCCAGCAGCTCTCTCCGAGATACGCAGTATTTT
TRBV5-1	NA	NA	TRBJ2-6	CASSLAGSGANVLTF	TGCGCCAGCAGCTTGGCCGGCTCTGGGGCCAACGTCCTGACTTTC
TRBV3-1/TRBV3-2	TRBD2	NA	TRBJ2-2	CASSLRGGRAGELFF	TGTGCCAGCAGCCTACGGGGGGGCCGCGCCGGGGAGCTGTTTTTT
TRBV30	TRBD2	NA	TRBJ2-3	CAWSRAGAGDTQYF	TGTGCCTGGAGTCGAGCGGGGGCGGGAGATACGCAGTATTTT
TRBV6-5	TRBD1	NA	TRBJ1-5	CASSRGTGSNQPQHF	TGTGCCAGCAGTCGTGGGACAGGGAGCAATCAGCCCCAGCATTTT